The 21 T cell receptor beta chains below come from one sample, sequenced in a study of CD8 T cells in Susac syndrome. Random hexamers were used to reverse transcribe an amount of roughly 0.45 to 1 ug RNA. TCRdb reprocessed the immunoSEQ multiplex PCR reads via MiXCR and lists one record per CDR3 protein. The table includes 110,000 or so distinct CDR3 sequences, less than 95% detected once. Sequences were obtained from CD8+ T cells from PBMCs. These receptors were taken from a human donor in good health.

J is TRBJ2-3 and V is TRBV7-3; D is possibly TRBD2 (5 bases). Trimming shortened V by 5 bases and J by 0 bases, and 21 bases separated the two germline ends. Germline V lookup: CDR1 SGHTA, CDR2 FQGTGA. This CDR3 region has 18 residues. CDR3 sequence reads: CASSPVGRTGTSTDTQYF. In nucleotides, the CDR3 is TGTGCCAGCAGCCCCGTGGGTCGGACTGGTACTAGCACAGATACGCAGTATTTT.

This chain links TRBV5-1 with TRBJ1-1; D ambiguous. Trimming left V 2 bases short and J 0 bases short, with 8 bases between. Germline V CDR1 and CDR2: SGHRS, YFSETQ. CDR3 size: 14 residues. The CDR3 nucleotides are TGCGCCAGCAGCTTTGGGCAGGTGAACACTGAAGCTTTCTTT. It is translated as CASSFGQVNTEAFF.

The V gene is TRBV5-1, the J gene TRBJ2-5; D might be TRBD2 (7 bases). Germline CDR1 reads SGHRS; CDR2 reads YFSETQ. CDR3 size: 15 residues. V was clipped by 1 base and J by 1 base, with 11 bases between them. CDR3 DNA: TGCGCCAGCAGCTTGTCAAGGGGGGGCCAAGAGACCCAGTACTTC. This sequence encodes CASSLSRGGQETQYF.

The chain couples TRBV12-3 or TRBV12-4 to TRBJ1-2; 8 nucleotides align to TRBD1. V gave up 5 bases and J gave up 8 bases; unmatched junction bases: 13. The CDR3 loop spans 15 amino acids. CDR3 amino acids: CASSRRQGAPGGYTF. The DNA for the CDR3 is TGTGCCAGCAGTCGACGTCAGGGGGCGCCGGGGGGCTACACCTTC.

J is TRBJ1-2 and V is TRBV29-1; D gene ambiguous. CDR3 length: 13 amino acids. Germline lookup yields CDR1 SQVTM and CDR2 ANQGSEA. Trimming shortened V by 5 bases and J by 4 bases, and 14 bases separated the two germline ends. The CDR3 nucleotides read TGCAGCGTTCCTCGTCTCGGGGTCTATGGCTACACCTTC. This sequence encodes CSVPRLGVYGYTF.

CDR3 amino acids: CASSLWGNTEAFF. CDR3 coding DNA: TGTGCCAGCAGTTTATGGGGGAACACTGAAGCTTTCTTT. The rearrangement links TRBV12-3 or TRBV12-4 to TRBJ1-1; D not certain. Trimming cost V 2 bases and J 1 base, with 5 bases left between them. This CDR3 has 13 residues.

The chain carries TRBV10-2 and TRBJ2-7; 8 bases agree with TRBD2. CDR1 and CDR2 (germline): WSHSY, SAAADI. V trimming: 5 bases; J trimming: 0 bases; junction bases outside the gene matches: 3. This CDR3 region has 14 residues. The chain's CDR3 is CASSTSGPSYEQYF. As DNA, the CDR3 is TGCGCCAGCAGTACTAGCGGCCCCTCCTACGAGCAGTACTTC.

The chain combines TRBV12-3 or TRBV12-4 with TRBJ1-5; D is undetermined. V lost 4 bases and J lost 3, with 7 bases in between. CDR3 length: 13 residues. The CDR3: CASSWVVNQPQHF. CDR3 sequence (DNA): TGTGCCAGCAGTTGGGTGGTCAATCAGCCCCAGCATTTT.

The chain links TRBV7-3 to TRBJ1-1; TRBD1 is a possible D gene (6 bases). The CDR3 spans 14 residues. V lost 3 bases and J 1 base, leaving 9 bases between the germline ends. The germline gives CDR1 SGHTA, CDR2 FQGTGA. CDR3 nucleotides: TGTGCCAGCAGCTTGGCAGGGGCGAACACTGAAGCTTTCTTT. Its protein product is CASSLAGANTEAFF.

J is TRBJ2-3 and V is TRBV6-2 or TRBV6-3; D unresolved. Per germline, CDR1 MNHEY and CDR2 SVGEGT. V gave up 2 bases and J gave up 0 bases, with 9 bases separating them. The CDR3 runs 15 residues. The CDR3 is CASSYGQASTDTQYF. CDR3 DNA sequence: TGTGCCAGCAGTTACGGGCAGGCGAGCACAGATACGCAGTATTTT.

The chain is built from TRBV19 and TRBJ2-7; perhaps D is TRBD1 or TRBD2 (5 bases each). Trimming pared 4 bases from V and 3 bases from J, leaving 10 bases between. This CDR3 is 13 amino acids long. The germline CDR1 and CDR2 sequences are LNHDA and SQIVND (reference sequence). CDR3 in DNA: TGTGCCAGTAGTACCAAGGGGAGCTACGAGCAGTACTTC. Encoded protein: CASSTKGSYEQYF.

This chain joins TRBV20-1 and TRBJ2-7, with D possibly matching TRBD1 (7 bases). In germline, CDR1 is DFQATT, CDR2 SNEGSKA (reference sequence). This CDR3 spans 15 amino acids. V gave up 2 bases and J gave up 0 bases, with 14 bases separating them. CDR3 loop: CSARIPGGPSYEQYF. The CDR3 coding sequence is TGCAGTGCTAGAATTCCAGGGGGGCCCTCCTACGAGCAGTACTTC.

This clonotype has only a few counts. V and J are TRBV19 and TRBJ1-5; D is possibly TRBD1 (5 bases). The CDR3 runs 15 residues. Germline V lookup: CDR1 LNHDA, CDR2 SQIVND (reference sequence). V was shortened by 0 bases and J by 6 bases, with 12 bases between the two germline ends. CDR3 sequence (DNA): TGTGCCAGTAGTATAGATCTCGGGACCGGTCAGCCCCAGCATTTT. Protein: CASSIDLGTGQPQHF.

V is TRBV20-1 and J is TRBJ2-1; D remains ambiguous. The CDR3 loop spans 11 amino acids. Trimming took off 4 bases at V and 5 bases at J, with 6 bases between the two ends. Germline V lookup: CDR1 DFQATT, CDR2 SNEGSKA (reference sequence). As DNA, the CDR3 is TGCAGTGCTATAATAGACAATGAGCAGTTCTTC. Its protein is CSAIIDNEQFF.

The chain uses TRBV5-1 and TRBJ1-6; perhaps TRBD1 as D (5 bases). Trimming left V 1 base short and J 9 bases short, with 14 bases between. The CDR3 consists of 15 residues. The germline CDR1 and CDR2 sequences are SGHRS and YFSETQ. The CDR3 nucleotides are TGCGCCAGCAGCTTGCGGGCAGCAGGGTCTTCACCCCTCCACTTT. This sequence encodes CASSLRAAGSSPLHF.

The rearrangement links TRBV12-3 or TRBV12-4 to TRBJ2-1, with unresolved D. The CDR3 runs 12 residues. With 2 bases removed from V and 7 bases from J, the gap between germline ends came to 6 bases. The CDR3 DNA reads as TGTGCCAGCAGTTTAATTCGGAATGAGCAGTTCTTC. Its translation is CASSLIRNEQFF.

V gene TRBV19 combines with J gene TRBJ1-6, with 11 bases that match TRBD1. From germline, CDR1 is LNHDA and CDR2 SQIVND (reference sequence). J was trimmed by 9 bases and V by 7 bases; bases with no gene match: 8. The CDR3 is 15 residues long. CDR3: CASIDLDRGLSPLHF. The CDR3 region has the DNA TGTGCCAGTATCGACTTGGACAGGGGGCTTTCACCCCTCCACTTT.

The V call is TRBV6-5, the J call TRBJ2-7, with D unresolved. Deletions cut 0 bases from V and 3 bases from J, with 21 bases between. Germline loops: CDR1 MNHEY, CDR2 SVGAGI. The CDR3 consists of 18 residues. CDR3 sequence (DNA): TGTGCCAGCAGTTACTCGATTTTAGGTCGAGCCCGAGACTACGAGCAGTACTTC. Its protein is CASSYSILGRARDYEQYF.

The rearrangement uses TRBV6-2 or TRBV6-3 and TRBJ2-7; 12 bases fit TRBD2. With 1 base clipped from V and 3 bases from J, the junction kept 4 bases outside the gene matches. The CDR3 is 16 amino acids. Germline CDR1 MNHEY, CDR2 SVGEGT. CDR3 sequence (DNA): TGTGCCAGCAGTTACTTCCCGGGACTAGCGGGCTACGAGCAGTACTTC. Translating gives CASSYFPGLAGYEQYF.

V gene TRBV11-2 combines with J gene TRBJ2-7; 11 positions agree with TRBD1. The CDR3 covers 15 residues. Trimming cost V 0 bases and J 9 bases; bases outside gene matches: 7. In germline, CDR1 is SGHAT, CDR2 FQNNGV. CDR3 in amino acids: CASSLEGTGGNRQYF. CDR3 in DNA: TGTGCCAGCAGCTTAGAGGGGACAGGGGGGAATCGGCAGTACTTC. Combining the CDR3 with reference TRBV11-2 and TRBJ2-7 gives the whole variable domain EAGVAQSPRYKIIEKRQSVAFWCNPISGHATLYWYQQILGQGPKLLIQFQNNGVVDDSQLPKDRFSAERLKGVDSTLKIQPAKLEDSAVYLCASSLEGTGGNRQYFGPGTRLTVT.

This clonotype appeared once. This chain links TRBV3-1 with TRBJ2-1; either TRBD1 or TRBD2 may supply D (7 bases each). The CDR3 totals 13 residues. V gave up 4 bases and J gave up 15 bases, with 19 bases separating them. Germline assignment: CDR1 LGHDT and CDR2 YNNKEL (reference sequence). CDR3 DNA: TGTGCCAGCAGCCCGGGTCCGGGACAGCGGGGGTTCTTC. Translating gives CASSPGPGQRGFF.